These 12 T cell receptor beta chains were sequenced from one sample in a study of beta chain features in type 1 diabetes. Study-wide results and caveats: TCRB CDR3s were moderately but significantly shorter in Type 1 diabetes patients in all four CD4+ subsets.

No antigen has been identified for these receptors. Every isolated RNA sample was fully reverse transcribed, so sequencing captured expressed TCRB transcripts. The method was immunoSEQ multiplex PCR; TCRdb's version includes in-frame clones alone and lacks a portion of them. The sample lists about 160,000 clones; roughly 8% were seen once. Sequencing was performed on central memory CD4+ T cells from blood. All receptors come from a woman between 18 and 30 years old with type 1 diabetes.

This clone has a handful of counts. The chain combines TRBV29-1 with TRBJ2-3; 10 bases line up with TRBD1. Unmatched junction bases numbered 4, after V lost 7 bases and J lost 3 bases. The CDR3 has 13 residues. Germline loops: CDR1 SQVTM, CDR2 ANQGSEA. The CDR3 DNA is TGCAGCGCAAAGGGACAGGGGACAGATACGCAGTATTTT. Translation: CSAKGQGTDTQYF.

CDR3 nucleotide sequence: TGTGCCTGGAGTGTAACTCCCCTCTACGAGCAGTACTTC. It specifies CAWSVTPLYEQYF. The gene calls are TRBV30 and TRBJ2-7; no reliable D call. CDR3 length equals 13 residues. Germline CDR1 and CDR2: GTSNPN and SVGIG (reference sequence). V lost 0 bases and J lost 3, with 9 bases in between.

This clone was seen only a few times. The genes are TRBV7-2 and TRBJ2-2, with 12 bases that match TRBD2. V lost 4 bases, J lost 7 bases, and 13 bases stayed unmatched. This CDR3 has 18 residues. Germline lookup yields CDR1 SGHTA and CDR2 FQGNSA. Here the CDR3 DNA reads TGTGCCAGCAGCTCGACTAGCGGGAGTTACCGGTGGCACGGGGAGCTGTTTTTT. Encoded protein: CASSSTSGSYRWHGELFF.

The chain joins TRBV5-6 to TRBJ2-2; 10 positions agree with TRBD2. Germline V gives CDR1 SGHDT, CDR2 YYEEEE. After removal of 4 bases from V and 5 bases from J, the junction contained 11 bases not matched to a gene. The length of the CDR3 is 17 residues. CDR3 DNA: TGTGCCAGCAGCCCTACTTCTAGCGGGGGTCGAACCGGGGAGCTGTTTTTT. Translating it yields CASSPTSSGGRTGELFF.

The rearrangement uses TRBV6-5 and TRBJ1-2, with a possible D match to TRBD1 (5 bases). V lost 8 bases, J lost 2 bases, and 12 bases lay in between. CDR1 is MNHEY, CDR2 SVGAGI, per germline. The CDR3 contains 13 residues. The CDR3 DNA reads TGTGCCAGCCGTCAACAGGCGAACTATGGCTACACCTTC. Residues: CASRQQANYGYTF.

The chain recombines TRBV6-1 with TRBJ2-3; 10 nucleotides align to TRBD1. J lost 7 bases, V lost 6 bases, and 4 bases had no gene match. Germline lookup yields CDR1 MNHNS and CDR2 SASEGT. The CDR3 contains 13 residues. The CDR3 is CASRDRGSYTQYF. For the CDR3, the DNA is TGTGCCAGCAGGGACAGGGGGAGTTATACGCAGTATTTT.

This chain connects TRBV27 to TRBJ1-1, with 8 bases that match TRBD1. Germline V CDR1 and CDR2: MNHEY, SMNVEV (reference sequence). V lost 6 bases, J lost 1 base, and 4 bases stayed unmatched. The CDR3 consists of 14 residues. The CDR3 nucleotides are TGTGCCAGCAGAAGGACAGGGTGGAACACTGAAGCTTTCTTT. It translates to CASRRTGWNTEAFF.

This sequence joins TRBV11-2 and TRBJ2-5; 9 bases fit TRBD1. The CDR3 is 14 amino acids. Germline loops: CDR1 SGHAT, CDR2 FQNNGV. V gave up 5 bases and J gave up 3 bases; unmatched junction bases: 4. The CDR3 DNA sequence: TGTGCCAGCAGCACGGGGACAGGGAAAGAGACCCAGTACTTC. Residues: CASSTGTGKETQYF.

This clone was seen repeatedly, ten times or more. The chain carries TRBV14 and TRBJ2-7; D is perhaps TRBD2 (6 bases). The CDR3 is 16 residues long. CDR1 is SGHDN and CDR2 is FVKESK in the germline V gene. Trimming left V 4 bases short and J 9 bases short, with 25 bases between. In DNA, the CDR3 is TGTGCCAGCAGCCTCACGGGAGACAGAGGGGCGCTTGTGCAGTACTTC. Its translation: CASSLTGDRGALVQYF.

The chain carries TRBV18 and TRBJ2-2, with TRBD2 matching 7 bases. CDR1 is KGHSH, CDR2 LQKENI, per germline. With V trimmed by 4 bases and J by 1 base, 6 bases remained unmatched. This CDR3 is 16 amino acids long. CDR3 nucleotides: TGTGCCAGCTCACTAATAGCGGGCCTGAACACCGGGGAGCTGTTTTTT. This translates into CASSLIAGLNTGELFF.

The genes are TRBV7-2 and TRBJ2-7; 15 bases agree with TRBD2. This CDR3 has 17 amino acids. V shed 5 bases and J 1 base; nucleotides not matched to a gene: 6. Germline loops: CDR1 SGHTA, CDR2 FQGNSA. The CDR3 loop is CASSDRTSGRVSYEQYF. The CDR3 DNA sequence: TGTGCCAGCAGCGATCGGACTAGCGGGAGGGTGTCCTACGAGCAGTACTTC.

This clone was picked up a small number of times. V usage is TRBV5-1 and J usage is TRBJ2-1; maybe TRBD1 (5 bases). The length of the CDR3 is 15 residues. The germline gives CDR1 SGHRS, CDR2 YFSETQ. Trimming stripped 3 bases from V and 8 bases from J, with 18 bases between. The CDR3 loop reads CASSWTLSQAYEQFF. The CDR3 DNA sequence: TGCGCCAGCAGCTGGACACTCTCACAAGCCTATGAGCAGTTCTTC.